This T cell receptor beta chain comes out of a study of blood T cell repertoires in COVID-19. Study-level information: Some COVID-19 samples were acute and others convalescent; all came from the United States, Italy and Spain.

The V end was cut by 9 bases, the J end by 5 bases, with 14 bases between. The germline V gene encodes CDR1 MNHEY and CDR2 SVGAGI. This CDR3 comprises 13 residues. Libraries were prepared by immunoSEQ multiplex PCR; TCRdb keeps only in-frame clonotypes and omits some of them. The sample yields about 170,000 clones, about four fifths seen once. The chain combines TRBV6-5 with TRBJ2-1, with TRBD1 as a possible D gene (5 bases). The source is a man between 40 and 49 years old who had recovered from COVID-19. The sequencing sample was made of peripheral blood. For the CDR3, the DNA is TGTGCCAGTCATCAGGGCGCCAACAATGAGCAGTTCTTC. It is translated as CASHQGANNEQFF.